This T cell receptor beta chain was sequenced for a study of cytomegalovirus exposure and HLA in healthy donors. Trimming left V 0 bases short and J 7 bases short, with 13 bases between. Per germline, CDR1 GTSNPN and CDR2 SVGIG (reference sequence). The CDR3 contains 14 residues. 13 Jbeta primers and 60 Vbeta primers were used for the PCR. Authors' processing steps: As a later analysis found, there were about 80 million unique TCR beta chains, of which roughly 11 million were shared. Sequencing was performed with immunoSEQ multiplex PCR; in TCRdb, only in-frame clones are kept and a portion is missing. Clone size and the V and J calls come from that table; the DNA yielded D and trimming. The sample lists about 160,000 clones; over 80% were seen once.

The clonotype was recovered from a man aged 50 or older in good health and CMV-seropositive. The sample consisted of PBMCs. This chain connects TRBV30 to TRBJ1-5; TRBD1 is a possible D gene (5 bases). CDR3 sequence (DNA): TGTGCCTGGAGTGTGGGGGGAGGTTGGCAGCCCCAGCATTTT. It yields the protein CAWSVGGGWQPQHF.